The T cell receptor (beta chain) under discussion was sequenced for a study of blood T cell repertoires in COVID-19. About the research overall: Sample material is recorded as cDNA or gDNA derived from T cells, B-cell-depleted T cells, or PBMCs.

Profiled with immunoSEQ multiplex PCR; TCRdb holds only in-frame clones, not every one. The sample includes approximately 90,000 clones, approximately 75% of them seen just once. The clonotype comes from a woman older than 75 with acute or convalescent COVID-19. Sequenced material: peripheral blood.

The CDR3 loop reads CASSLSGGDYGYTF. The DNA for the CDR3 is TGTGCCAGCAGCTTATCCGGGGGAGACTATGGCTACACCTTC. V usage is TRBV11-1 and J usage is TRBJ1-2, with D tentatively TRBD1 (5 bases). Germline values: CDR1 SGHAT, CDR2 FQDESV (reference sequence). With 2 bases removed from V and 3 bases from J, the gap between germline ends came to 10 bases. CDR3 size: 14 residues.